The rows below give T cell receptor beta chains drawn from one sample of a study of a mutant IDH1 vaccine in newly diagnosed glioma. Clones were sequenced by immunoSEQ multiplex PCR, and TCRdb holds only the in-frame ones, with some missing. The sample lists about 45,000 clones, 85% to 95% seen once, with about 2.4% in the top ten. These TCRs' antigens remain unknown. Sequencing was performed on PBMCs, taken from a glioma patient whose treatment included an IDH1 peptide vaccine. The receptors originated from a man in his fifties with glioma. Both conserved end residues are part of each CDR3. The D gene is left open where the match is weak. Where a row states a size, it is once, few, many or the class of an expanded clone; other rows omit it.

d_call,v_call,j_call,clone_size,cdr3_nt,cdr3_aa
TRBD2,TRBV4-1,TRBJ2-1,NA,TGCGCCAGCAGCCAGACAGGAGGACTAGCGTGGGATGAGCAGTTCTTC,CASSQTGGLAWDEQFF
NA,TRBV18,TRBJ2-6,NA,TGTGCCAGCTCACCTGGGACGGGGGGGGCCAACGTCCTGACTTTC,CASSPGTGGANVLTF
NA,TRBV6-6,TRBJ1-4,NA,TGTGCCAGCAGCCGCGCCGGCGGGAACGAAAAACTGTTTTTT,CASSRAGGNEKLFF
NA,TRBV6-5,TRBJ2-1,NA,TGTGCCAGCAGTTACTCGATGGTTGGGACTCCGGAGCAGTTCTTC,CASSYSMVGTPEQFF
TRBD1,TRBV7-9,TRBJ1-2,NA,TGTGCCAGCAGCCTTCGACAGGGGTCCCTCTATGGCTACACCTTC,CASSLRQGSLYGYTF
NA,TRBV11-2,TRBJ2-2,NA,TGTGCCAGCAGCTTAAGCAACACCGGGGAGCTGTTTTTT,CASSLSNTGELFF
NA,TRBV28,TRBJ2-7,NA,TGTGCCAGCAGTTTACAGGGGAGTAATTACGAGCAGTACTTC,CASSLQGSNYEQYF
NA,TRBV5-1,TRBJ2-5,once,TGCGCCAGCAGCTTCCATTTTGGAGAGACCCAGTACTTC,CASSFHFGETQYF
TRBD1,TRBV5-1,TRBJ1-4,NA,TGCGCCAGCAGCCCCGGGACAGGCTCCCAAAAACTGTTTTTT,CASSPGTGSQKLFF
NA,TRBV19,TRBJ1-3,NA,TGTGCCAGTAGTATTCCCGGAAACACCATATATTTT,CASSIPGNTIYF
NA,TRBV5-5,TRBJ1-4,NA,TGTGCCAGCAGCTCGACGGTGGGGAGGGCTAATGAAAAACTGTTTTTT,CASSSTVGRANEKLFF
NA,TRBV14,TRBJ1-1,NA,TGTGCCAGCAGCTTCGGGGGAGGCACTGAAGCTTTCTTT,CASSFGGGTEAFF